The clone carrying this T cell receptor (beta chain) was observed at least ten times. The antigen is undetermined. Amplified TCR beta CDR3 regions derived from RNA transcripts. The HTBI set primed first-round TCR CDR3 RT-PCR. In TCRdb, the multiplex PCR reads were re-called with MiXCR into one record per CDR3 protein. The repertoire consists of 480,000 or so distinct CDR3 sequences, with 13% to 15% occurring once and the leading ten covering 17%. This entry belongs to a study of T cells in Graves' hyperthyroidism and ophthalmopathy. Study-level results: Most expanded thyroid clonotypes above 0.001 recurred in blood.

The germline V gene encodes CDR1 MNHEY and CDR2 SMNVEV (reference sequence). The CDR3 is made up of 13 amino acids. V was clipped by 5 bases and J by 10 bases, with 15 bases between them. This receptor was taken from a woman under 30 with Graves' hyperthyroidism. Sequences were obtained from blood. V usage is TRBV27 and J usage is TRBJ1-5; D is uncertain. As DNA, the CDR3 is TGTGCCAGCAGTCCACCGGGCTCGTTTCCCCAGCATTTT. Its protein product is CASSPPGSFPQHF.